The clone carrying this T cell receptor beta chain has a single count. Germline V gene sequence: CDR1 SGHTA, CDR2 FQGNSA. Unmatched junction bases numbered 6, after V lost 7 bases and J lost 1 base. The CDR3 has 15 residues. Produced via immunoSEQ multiplex PCR; TCRdb's table is partial and in-frame only. The table lists approximately 65,000 clones, approximately 80% of them singletons, with roughly 7.5% in the top ten. This sample is drawn from a study of radiation and T cells in renal cell carcinoma. Time point reported: blood 4 weeks post-SBRT, at nephrectomy. Treatment given: 15 Gy SBRT to primary tumor, nephrectomy 4 weeks later.

The specimen was blood, collected from a patient whose treatment included radiotherapy and nephrectomy. This chain joins TRBV7-2 and TRBJ2-2, with 7 bases identical to TRBD1. The receptor comes from a man in his sixties with renal cell carcinoma. CDR3 bases: TGTGCCAGCACCCCCAGACAGGGGAACACCGGGGAGCTGTTTTTT. Its translation is CASTPRQGNTGELFF.